This T cell receptor beta chain was captured by sequencing in a study of Ad26.COV2.S vaccination and SARS-CoV-2 variants. Treatment given: about 20 received Ad26.COV2.S at low or high dose, single or two shots; 5 received placebo; per-sample allocation not given. Vaccine and placebo recipients were sampled on day 63 after the first injection. In germline, CDR1 is SGDLS, CDR2 YYNGEE. This CDR3 comprises 15 residues. Trimming shortened V by 3 bases and J by 7 bases, and 20 bases separated the two germline ends. Sequencing was performed with immunoSEQ multiplex PCR; in TCRdb, only in-frame clones are kept and a portion is missing. The repertoire includes some 390,000 clones, approximately 86% of them detected once, and roughly 3% sits in the top ten.

V and J are TRBV9 and TRBJ2-7, with D possibly called TRBD1 or TRBD2 (5 bases each). Sequencing was performed on peripheral blood, taken in a trial of Ad26.COV2.S vaccine versus placebo. The sequence came from a person between 18 and 65 years old who received the Ad26.COV2.S COVID-19 vaccine or a placebo. The chain's CDR3 is CASSAPGREWGEQYF. DNA of the CDR3: TGTGCCAGCAGCGCCCCCGGCAGGGAGTGGGGAGAGCAGTACTTC.